Below, 2 T cell receptor beta chains from the same sample are listed, as sequenced in a study of shared clonotypes between healthy human individuals. Assay used: immunoSEQ multiplex PCR; TCRdb lists only in-frame clones, some missing. The sample has 950,000 to 1,200,000 clones, around 77% seen once; the top ten hold roughly 0.9%. The sequencing input was memory CD4+ T cells from PBMCs. Subset indicated: CD45RA-negative fraction. These receptors originate from a man between 18 and 29 years old in good health. Some clones in this sample may be carry-over from other donors' samples.

This clone appeared a few times. The chain links TRBV14 to TRBJ1-1; 8 bases agree with TRBD1. CDR3 length: 16 amino acids. V trimming: 0 bases; J trimming: 10 bases; junction bases outside the gene matches: 13. Germline lookup yields CDR1 SGHDN and CDR2 FVKESK. DNA of the CDR3: TGTGCCAGCAGCCAAGAGCATAAGAACAGGGGGTTCGGAGCTTTCTTT. Its translation is CASSQEHKNRGFGAFF.

CDR3 amino acids: CASSFHSGRGHQPQHF. In nucleotides, the CDR3 is TGTGCCAGCAGTTTTCATAGTGGCAGGGGCCATCAGCCCCAGCATTTT. The chain is built from TRBV28 and TRBJ1-5, with D tentatively TRBD1 (6 bases). This CDR3 has 16 residues. Germline V gene lookup returns CDR1 MDHEN and CDR2 SYDVKM. Trimming pared 3 bases from V and 5 bases from J, leaving 17 bases between.